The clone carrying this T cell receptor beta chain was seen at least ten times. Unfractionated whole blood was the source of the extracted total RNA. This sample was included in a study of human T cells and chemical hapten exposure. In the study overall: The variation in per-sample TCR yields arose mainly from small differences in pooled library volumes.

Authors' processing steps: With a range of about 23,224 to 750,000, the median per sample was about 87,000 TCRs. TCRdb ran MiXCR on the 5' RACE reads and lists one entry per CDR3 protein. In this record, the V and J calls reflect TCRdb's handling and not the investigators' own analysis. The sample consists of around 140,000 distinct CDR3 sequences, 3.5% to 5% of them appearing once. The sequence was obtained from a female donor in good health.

CDR3 sequence: CASSYMENYGYTF. CDR3 sequence (DNA): TGTGCCAGCAGTTACATGGAGAACTATGGCTACACCTTC. The chain carries TRBV6-5 and TRBJ1-2; the D is unclear. This CDR3 has 13 amino acids. Trimming took off 2 bases at V and 2 bases at J, with 6 bases between the two ends. Germline V gene data show CDR1 as MNHEY and CDR2 as SVGAGI.